The 3 T cell receptor beta chains presented below share a single source sample, sequenced in a study of blood T cell repertoires in COVID-19. Only in-frame clones appear in the TCRdb table, and some are missing; sequencing was by immunoSEQ multiplex PCR. The table records about 140,000 clones, approximately 90% of them present only once. Sequenced input: peripheral blood. The receptors originated from a human donor with COVID-19, enrolled during active disease. The donor label of this sample is uncertain.

This clone was counted only a few times. The chain recombines TRBV5-1 with TRBJ2-7; the match to TRBD1 covers 7 bases. After removal of 4 bases from V and 6 bases from J, the junction contained 10 bases not matched to a gene. CDR1 SGHRS and CDR2 YFSETQ come from the germline V gene. The length of the CDR3 is 14 residues. Here the CDR3 DNA reads TGCGCCAGCAGCGCCCTGACAGGGACATTCGAGCAGTACTTC. This sequence encodes CASSALTGTFEQYF.

CDR3 nucleotides: TGTGCCAGCTCACCGACAGGCCGGTCCTATGGCTACACCTTC. Translating gives CASSPTGRSYGYTF. V gene TRBV18 combines with J gene TRBJ1-2; D might be TRBD1 (6 bases). The CDR3 length is 14 residues. V was shortened by 3 bases and J by 4 bases, with 12 bases between the two germline ends. Germline CDR1 KGHSH, CDR2 LQKENI.

The CDR3 DNA sequence: TGTGCCAGCAGCGCCCAGAGGCGGGGAAGCGGGGAGCTGTTTTTT. Protein: CASSAQRRGSGELFF. The chain combines TRBV9 with TRBJ2-2, with D possibly matching TRBD2 (6 bases). The CDR3 contains 15 residues. V was trimmed by 3 bases and J by 7 bases, leaving 16 bases between them. Looked up from germline, CDR1 is SGDLS and CDR2 is YYNGEE.